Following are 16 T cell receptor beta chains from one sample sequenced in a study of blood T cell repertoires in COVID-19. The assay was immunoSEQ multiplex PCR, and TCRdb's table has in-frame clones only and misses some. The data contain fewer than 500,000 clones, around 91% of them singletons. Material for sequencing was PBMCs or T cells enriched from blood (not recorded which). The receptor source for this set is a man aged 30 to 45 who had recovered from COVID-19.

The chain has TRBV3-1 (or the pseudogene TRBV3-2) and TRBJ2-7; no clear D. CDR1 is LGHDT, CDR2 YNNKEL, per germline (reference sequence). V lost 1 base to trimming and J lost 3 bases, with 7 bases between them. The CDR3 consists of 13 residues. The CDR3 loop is CASSQVPNYEQYF. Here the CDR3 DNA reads TGTGCCAGCAGCCAAGTACCTAACTACGAGCAGTACTTC.

CDR3 amino acids: CASSPGQGTFQETQYF. The DNA of the CDR3 is TGCGCCAGCAGCCCCGGACAGGGTACCTTCCAAGAGACCCAGTACTTC. This sequence joins TRBV5-1 and TRBJ2-5; 8 bases map to TRBD1. J gave up 1 base and V 4 bases, and 9 bases lay outside the gene matches. This CDR3 has 16 residues. Per the germline V gene, CDR1 is SGHRS and CDR2 is YFSETQ. Full variable domain (outside the CDR3, taken from reference TRBV5-1 and TRBJ2-5): KAGVTQTPRYLIKTRGQQVTLSCSPISGHRSVSWYQQTPGQGLQFLFEYFSETQRNKGNFPGRFSGRQFSNSRSEMNVSTLELGDSALYLCASSPGQGTFQETQYFGPGTRLLVL.

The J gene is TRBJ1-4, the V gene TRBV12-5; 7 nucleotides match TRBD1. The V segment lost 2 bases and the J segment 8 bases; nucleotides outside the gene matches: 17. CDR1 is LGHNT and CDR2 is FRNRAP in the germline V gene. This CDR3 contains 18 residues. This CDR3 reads CASGLTPGQKGLGEKLFF. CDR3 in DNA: TGTGCTAGTGGTTTGACCCCGGGACAGAAGGGACTAGGGGAAAAACTGTTTTTT. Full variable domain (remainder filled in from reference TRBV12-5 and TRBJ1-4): DARVTQTPRHKVTEMGQEVTMRCQPILGHNTVFWYRQTMMQGLELLAYFRNRAPLDDSGMPKDRFSAEMPDATLATLKIQPSEPRDSAVYFCASGLTPGQKGLGEKLFFGSGTQLSVL.

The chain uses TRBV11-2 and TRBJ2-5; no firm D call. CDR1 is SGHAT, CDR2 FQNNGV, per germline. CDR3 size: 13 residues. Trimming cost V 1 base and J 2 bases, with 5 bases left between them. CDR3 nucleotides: TGTGCCAGCAGCTTAGGTTATCAAGAGACCCAGTACTTC. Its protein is CASSLGYQETQYF.

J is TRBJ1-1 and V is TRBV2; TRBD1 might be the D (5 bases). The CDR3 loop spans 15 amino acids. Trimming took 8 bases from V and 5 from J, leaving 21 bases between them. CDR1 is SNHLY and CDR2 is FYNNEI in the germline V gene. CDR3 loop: CASAWGGVRGTEAFF. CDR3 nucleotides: TGTGCCAGCGCATGGGGAGGGGTGAGAGGAACTGAAGCTTTCTTT.

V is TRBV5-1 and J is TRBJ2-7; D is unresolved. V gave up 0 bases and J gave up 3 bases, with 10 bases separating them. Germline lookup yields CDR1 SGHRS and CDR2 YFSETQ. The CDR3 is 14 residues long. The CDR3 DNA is TGCGCCAGCAGCTTGGCCCAGAAATACTACGAGCAGTACTTC. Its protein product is CASSLAQKYYEQYF.

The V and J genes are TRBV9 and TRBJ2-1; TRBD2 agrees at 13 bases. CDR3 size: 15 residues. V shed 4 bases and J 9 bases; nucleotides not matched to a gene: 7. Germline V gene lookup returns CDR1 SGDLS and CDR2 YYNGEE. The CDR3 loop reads CASSFGTSGIGEQFF. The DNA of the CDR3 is TGTGCCAGCAGCTTTGGGACTAGCGGGATTGGTGAGCAGTTCTTC. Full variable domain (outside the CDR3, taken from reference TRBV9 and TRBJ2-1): DSGVTQTPKHLITATGQRVTLRCSPRSGDLSVYWYQQSLDQGLQFLIQYYNGEERAKGNILERFSAQQFPDLHSELNLSSLELGDSALYFCASSFGTSGIGEQFFGPGTRLTVL.

CDR3 protein: CASSWIQGADGYTF. CDR3 nucleotide sequence: TGTGCCAGCAGTTGGATACAGGGGGCGGATGGCTACACCTTC. J is TRBJ1-2 and V is TRBV6-5; 9 bases fit TRBD1. The CDR3 covers 14 residues. The germline V gene has CDR1 MNHEY and CDR2 SVGAGI. J gave up 6 bases and V 4 bases, and 6 bases lay outside the gene matches.

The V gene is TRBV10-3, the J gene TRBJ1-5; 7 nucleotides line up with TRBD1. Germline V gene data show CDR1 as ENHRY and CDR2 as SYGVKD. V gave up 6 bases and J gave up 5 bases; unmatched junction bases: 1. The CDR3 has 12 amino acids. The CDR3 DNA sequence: TGTGCCATCAGCACAGGGGATCAGCCCCAGCATTTT. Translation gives CAISTGDQPQHF.

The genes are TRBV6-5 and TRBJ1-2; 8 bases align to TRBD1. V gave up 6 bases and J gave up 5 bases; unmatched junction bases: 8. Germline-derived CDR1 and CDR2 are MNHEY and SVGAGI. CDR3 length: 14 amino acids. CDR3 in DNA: TGTGCCAGCAGAAAAGGACAGGGAGATTATGGCTACACCTTC. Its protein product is CASRKGQGDYGYTF.

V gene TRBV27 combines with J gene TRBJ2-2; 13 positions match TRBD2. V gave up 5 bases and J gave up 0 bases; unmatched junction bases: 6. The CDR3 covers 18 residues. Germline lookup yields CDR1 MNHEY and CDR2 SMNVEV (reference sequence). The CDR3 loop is CASSRGLAGVPNTGELFF. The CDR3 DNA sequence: TGTGCCAGCAGTCGAGGACTAGCGGGAGTACCGAACACCGGGGAGCTGTTTTTT.

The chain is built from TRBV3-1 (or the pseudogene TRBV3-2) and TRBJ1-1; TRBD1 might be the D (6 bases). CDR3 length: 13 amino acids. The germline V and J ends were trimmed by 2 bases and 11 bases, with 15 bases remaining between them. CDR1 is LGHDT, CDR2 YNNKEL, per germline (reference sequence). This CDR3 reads CASSQFTRGEAFF. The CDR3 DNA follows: TGTGCCAGCAGCCAATTTACCAGGGGCGAGGCTTTCTTT.

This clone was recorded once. The CDR3 loop reads CAISGTNPEQYF. The CDR3 DNA sequence: TGTGCCATCAGTGGGACAAATCCCGAGCAGTACTTC. V gene TRBV10-3 combines with J gene TRBJ2-7; D is possibly TRBD1 (5 bases). The CDR3 covers 12 residues. Germline-derived CDR1 and CDR2 are ENHRY and SYGVKD. V was trimmed by 4 bases and J by 6 bases, leaving 10 bases between them.

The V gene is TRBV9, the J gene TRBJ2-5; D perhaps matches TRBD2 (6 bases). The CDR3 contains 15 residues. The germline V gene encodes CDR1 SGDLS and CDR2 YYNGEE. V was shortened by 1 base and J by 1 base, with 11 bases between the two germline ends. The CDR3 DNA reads TGTGCCAGCAGCGTATCCCCGGGAGTCCAAGAGACCCAGTACTTC. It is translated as CASSVSPGVQETQYF.

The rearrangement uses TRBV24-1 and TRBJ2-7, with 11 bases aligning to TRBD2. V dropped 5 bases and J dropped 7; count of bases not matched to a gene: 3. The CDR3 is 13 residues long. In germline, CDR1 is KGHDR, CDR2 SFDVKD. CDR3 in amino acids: CATSALAGVEQYF. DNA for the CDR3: TGTGCCACCAGTGCACTAGCGGGAGTTGAGCAGTACTTC.

The chain's CDR3 is CAWSSSQGPQHF. The CDR3, as DNA: TGTGCCTGGAGCTCGTCTCAGGGGCCCCAGCATTTT. The chain joins TRBV30 to TRBJ1-5, with D perhaps TRBD1 (5 bases). The V end was cut by 3 bases, the J end by 9 bases, with 12 bases between. The CDR3 has 12 residues. Germline CDR1 is GTSNPN and CDR2 is SVGIG (reference sequence).